The subject of this entry is one T cell receptor beta chain. The data derive from a study of CD8 T cells in Susac syndrome. Reverse transcription of roughly 0.45 to 1 ug RNA used random hexamers. TCRdb analysed the immunoSEQ multiplex PCR reads with MiXCR anew, one entry per CDR3 protein. The sample includes over 65,000 distinct CDR3 sequences, 85% to 95% of them seen just once. The V gene lost 11 bases and the J gene lost 6 bases, with 18 bases spanning the gap. This CDR3 spans 13 amino acids. From germline, CDR1 is MNHNS and CDR2 SASEGT. V usage is TRBV6-1 and J usage is TRBJ2-3; D could derive from TRBD1 or TRBD2 (6 bases each). The TCR comes from a human donor with Susac syndrome. The sample consisted of CD4+ T cells from PBMCs. Here the CDR3 DNA reads TGTGCCGGAGGGACATTATTCGCCGATACGCAGTATTTT. Translating it yields CAGGTLFADTQYF.